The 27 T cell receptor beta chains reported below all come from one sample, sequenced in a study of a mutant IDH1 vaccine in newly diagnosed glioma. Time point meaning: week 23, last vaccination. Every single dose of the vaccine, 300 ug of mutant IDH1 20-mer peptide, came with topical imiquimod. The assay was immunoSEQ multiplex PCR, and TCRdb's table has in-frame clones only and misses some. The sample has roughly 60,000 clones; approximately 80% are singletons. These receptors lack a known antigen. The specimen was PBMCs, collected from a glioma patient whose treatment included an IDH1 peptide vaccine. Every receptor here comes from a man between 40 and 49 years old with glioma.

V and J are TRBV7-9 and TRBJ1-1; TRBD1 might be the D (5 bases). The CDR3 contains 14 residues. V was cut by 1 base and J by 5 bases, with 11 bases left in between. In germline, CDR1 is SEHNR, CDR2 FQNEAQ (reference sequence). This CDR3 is CASSLDERGTEAFF. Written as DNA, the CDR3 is TGTGCCAGCAGCTTAGATGAGCGGGGGACTGAAGCTTTCTTT.

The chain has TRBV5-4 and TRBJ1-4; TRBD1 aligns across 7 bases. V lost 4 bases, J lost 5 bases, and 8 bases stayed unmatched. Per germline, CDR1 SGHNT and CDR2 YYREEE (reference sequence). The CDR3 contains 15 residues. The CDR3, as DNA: TGTGCCAGCAGCGGGAAGACAGGGAAAAATGAAAAACTGTTTTTT. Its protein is CASSGKTGKNEKLFF.

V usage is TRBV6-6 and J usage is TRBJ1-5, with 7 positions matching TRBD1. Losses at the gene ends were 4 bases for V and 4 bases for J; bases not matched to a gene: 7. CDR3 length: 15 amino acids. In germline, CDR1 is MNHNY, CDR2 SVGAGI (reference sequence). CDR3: CASSFKRQGNQPQHF. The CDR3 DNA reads TGTGCCAGCAGTTTCAAAAGACAGGGAAATCAGCCCCAGCATTTT.

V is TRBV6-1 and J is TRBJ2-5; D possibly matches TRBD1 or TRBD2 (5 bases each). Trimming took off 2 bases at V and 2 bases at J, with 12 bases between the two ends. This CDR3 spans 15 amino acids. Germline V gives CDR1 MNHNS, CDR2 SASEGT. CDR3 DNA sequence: TGTGCCAGCAGTGAAAGGGGTCTAGCACAAGAGACCCAGTACTTC. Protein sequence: CASSERGLAQETQYF.

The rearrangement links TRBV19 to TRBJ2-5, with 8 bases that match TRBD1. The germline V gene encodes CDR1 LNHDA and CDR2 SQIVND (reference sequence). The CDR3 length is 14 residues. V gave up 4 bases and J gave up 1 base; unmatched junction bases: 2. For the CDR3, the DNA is TGTGCCAGTAGTAGCACAGGGGGCCAAGAGACCCAGTACTTC. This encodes CASSSTGGQETQYF.

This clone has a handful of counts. CDR3 nucleotides: TGTGCCAGCAGTTACTCCGGGACAGGGAACACTGAAGCTTTCTTT. Its protein is CASSYSGTGNTEAFF. The genes are TRBV6-6 and TRBJ1-1, with TRBD1 identical over 8 bases. CDR3 length: 15 amino acids. Germline V CDR1 and CDR2: MNHNY, SVGAGI (reference sequence). V lost 0 bases and J lost 1; bases outside the gene matches: 1.

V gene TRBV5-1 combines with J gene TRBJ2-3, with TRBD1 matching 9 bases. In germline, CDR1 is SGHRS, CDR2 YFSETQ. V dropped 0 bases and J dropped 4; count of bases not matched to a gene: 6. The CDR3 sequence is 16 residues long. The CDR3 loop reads CASSLVGTGSSDTQYF. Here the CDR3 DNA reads TGCGCCAGCAGCTTGGTGGGGACAGGGAGCTCAGATACGCAGTATTTT.

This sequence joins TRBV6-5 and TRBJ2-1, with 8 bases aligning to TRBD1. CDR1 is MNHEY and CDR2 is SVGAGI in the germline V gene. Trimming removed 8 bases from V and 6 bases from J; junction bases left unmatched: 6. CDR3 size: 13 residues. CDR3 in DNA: TGTGCCAGCGGAAGGACAGGGTTCAATGAGCAGTTCTTC. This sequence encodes CASGRTGFNEQFF.

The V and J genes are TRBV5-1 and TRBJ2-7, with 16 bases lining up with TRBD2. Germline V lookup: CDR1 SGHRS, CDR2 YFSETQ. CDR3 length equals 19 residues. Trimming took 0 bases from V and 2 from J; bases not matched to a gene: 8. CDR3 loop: CASSLGPGTSGGATYEQYF. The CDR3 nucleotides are TGCGCCAGCAGCTTGGGGCCCGGGACTAGCGGGGGGGCTACCTACGAGCAGTACTTC.

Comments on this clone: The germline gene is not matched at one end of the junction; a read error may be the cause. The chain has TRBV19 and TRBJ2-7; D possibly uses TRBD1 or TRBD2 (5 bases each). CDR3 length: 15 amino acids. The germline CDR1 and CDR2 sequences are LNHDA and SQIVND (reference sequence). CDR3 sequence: CASSSPPGPSHEQYF. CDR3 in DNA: TGTGCCAGTAGTTCCCCTCCGGGACCCTCCCACGAGCAGTACTTC.

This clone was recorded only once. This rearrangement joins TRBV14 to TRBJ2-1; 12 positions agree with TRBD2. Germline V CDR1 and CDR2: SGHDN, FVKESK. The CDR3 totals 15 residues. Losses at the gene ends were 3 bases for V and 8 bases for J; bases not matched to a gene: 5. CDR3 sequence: CASSHRLAGEDEQFF. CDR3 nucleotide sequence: TGTGCCAGCAGCCACCGACTAGCGGGGGAGGATGAGCAGTTCTTC.

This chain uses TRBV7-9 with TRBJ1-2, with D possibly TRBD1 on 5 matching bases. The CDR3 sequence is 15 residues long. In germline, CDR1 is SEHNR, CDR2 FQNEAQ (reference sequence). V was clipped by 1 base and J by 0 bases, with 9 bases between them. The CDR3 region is CASSLGDSANYGYTF. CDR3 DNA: TGTGCCAGCAGCTTAGGCGACAGCGCTAACTATGGCTACACCTTC.

For the CDR3, the DNA is TGTGCCAGCAGCGTAACTAGCGGTGATGCCTACGAGCAGTACTTC. Amino acid sequence: CASSVTSGDAYEQYF. This rearrangement joins TRBV11-2 to TRBJ2-7, with 8 bases lining up with TRBD2. The J segment lost 2 bases and the V segment lost 5 bases, leaving 8 bases of the junction unmatched. The germline CDR1 and CDR2 sequences are SGHAT and FQNNGV. CDR3 length: 15 residues.

As DNA, the CDR3 is TGTGCCAGTAAACCGGGACAACTGAACACTGAAGCTTTCTTT. Amino acids: CASKPGQLNTEAFF. The chain links TRBV2 to TRBJ1-1; tentatively, D is TRBD1 (6 bases). Per the germline V gene, CDR1 is SNHLY and CDR2 is FYNNEI. Trimming pared 9 bases from V and 0 bases from J, leaving 14 bases between. This CDR3 region has 14 residues.

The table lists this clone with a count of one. The CDR3 protein is CASSPAGGIGNTIYF. The CDR3 coding sequence is TGTGCCAGCTCACCAGCAGGGGGCATTGGAAACACCATATATTTT. This sequence joins TRBV18 and TRBJ1-3; 8 bases align to TRBD1. Germline-derived CDR1 and CDR2 are KGHSH and LQKENI. The ends lost 2 bases at V and 3 bases at J; junction bases unmatched: 3. There are 15 residues in the CDR3. The variable domain in full, with the rest retrieved from reference TRBV18 and TRBJ1-3, is NAGVMQNPRHLVRRRGQEARLRCSPMKGHSHVYWYRQLPEEGLKFMVYLQKENIIDESGMPKERFSAEFPKEGPSILRIQQVVRGDSAAYFCASSPAGGIGNTIYFGEGSWLTVV.

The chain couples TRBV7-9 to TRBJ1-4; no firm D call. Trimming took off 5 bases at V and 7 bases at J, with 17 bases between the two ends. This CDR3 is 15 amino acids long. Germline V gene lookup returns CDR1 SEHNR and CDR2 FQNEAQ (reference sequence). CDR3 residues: CASSRGEGLFEKLFF. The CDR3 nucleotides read TGTGCCAGCAGCCGGGGTGAGGGTCTCTTTGAAAAACTGTTTTTT.

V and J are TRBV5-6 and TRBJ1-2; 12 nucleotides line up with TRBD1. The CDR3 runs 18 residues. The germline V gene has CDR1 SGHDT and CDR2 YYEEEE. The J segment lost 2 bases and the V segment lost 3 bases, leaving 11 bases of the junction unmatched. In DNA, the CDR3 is TGTGCCAGCAGCTCTCAACGGGACAGGGGGCTCGGGAACTATGGCTACACCTTC. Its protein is CASSSQRDRGLGNYGYTF.

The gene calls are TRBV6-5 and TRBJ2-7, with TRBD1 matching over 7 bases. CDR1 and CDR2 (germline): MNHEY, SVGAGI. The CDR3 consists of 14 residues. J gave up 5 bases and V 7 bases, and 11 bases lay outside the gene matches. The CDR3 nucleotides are TGTGCCAGCAAGGAAGGGGGCATCGGGGACGAGCAGTACTTC. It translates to CASKEGGIGDEQYF.

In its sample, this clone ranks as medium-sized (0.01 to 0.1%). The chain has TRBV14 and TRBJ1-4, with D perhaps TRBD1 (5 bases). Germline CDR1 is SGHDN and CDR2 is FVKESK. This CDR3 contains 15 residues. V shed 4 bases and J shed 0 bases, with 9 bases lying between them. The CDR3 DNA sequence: TGTGCCAGCAGCCGACAGATTTCAACTAATGAAAAACTGTTTTTT. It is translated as CASSRQISTNEKLFF. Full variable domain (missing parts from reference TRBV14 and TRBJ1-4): EAGVTQFPSHSVIEKGQTVTLRCDPISGHDNLYWYRRVMGKEIKFLLHFVKESKQDESGMPNNRFLAERTGGTYSTLKVQPAELEDSGVYFCASSRQISTNEKLFFGSGTQLSVL.

The CDR3 nucleotides are TGTGCCAGCAGTTTATCTTGGGGCCCCTATTCCCAGTACTTC. Its translation: CASSLSWGPYSQYF. The chain carries TRBV27 and TRBJ2-5; perhaps TRBD1 as D (5 bases). The CDR3 is made up of 14 amino acids. Germline V CDR1 and CDR2: MNHEY, SMNVEV (reference sequence). V lost 0 bases to trimming and J lost 9 bases, with 14 bases between them.

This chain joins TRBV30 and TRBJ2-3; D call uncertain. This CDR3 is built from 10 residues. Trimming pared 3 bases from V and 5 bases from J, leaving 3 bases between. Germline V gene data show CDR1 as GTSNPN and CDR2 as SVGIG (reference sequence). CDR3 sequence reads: CAWSGDTQYF. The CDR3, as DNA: TGTGCCTGGAGCGGAGATACGCAGTATTTT.

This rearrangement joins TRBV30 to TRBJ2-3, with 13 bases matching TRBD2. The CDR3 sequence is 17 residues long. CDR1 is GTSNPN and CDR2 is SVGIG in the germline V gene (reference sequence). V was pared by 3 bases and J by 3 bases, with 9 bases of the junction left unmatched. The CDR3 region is CAWSDRLAGGITDTQYF. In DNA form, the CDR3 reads TGTGCCTGGAGCGATCGACTAGCGGGGGGTATTACAGATACGCAGTATTTT.

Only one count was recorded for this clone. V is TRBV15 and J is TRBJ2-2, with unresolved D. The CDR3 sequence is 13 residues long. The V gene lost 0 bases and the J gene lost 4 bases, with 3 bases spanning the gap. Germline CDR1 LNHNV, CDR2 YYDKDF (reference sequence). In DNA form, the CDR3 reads TGTGCCACCAGCAGAGATGGCACCGGGGAGCTGTTTTTT. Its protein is CATSRDGTGELFF. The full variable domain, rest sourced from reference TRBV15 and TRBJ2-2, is DAMVIQNPRYQVTQFGKPVTLSCSQTLNHNVMYWYQQKSSQAPKLLFHYYDKDFNNEADTPDNFQSRRPNTSFCFLDIRSPGLGDTAMYLCATSRDGTGELFFGEGSRLTVL.

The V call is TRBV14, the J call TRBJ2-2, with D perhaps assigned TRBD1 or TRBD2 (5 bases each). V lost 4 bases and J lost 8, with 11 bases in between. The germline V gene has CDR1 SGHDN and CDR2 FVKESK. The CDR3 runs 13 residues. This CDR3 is CASSPRGAGELFF. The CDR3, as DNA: TGTGCCAGCAGCCCCAGAGGGGCGGGGGAGCTGTTTTTT.

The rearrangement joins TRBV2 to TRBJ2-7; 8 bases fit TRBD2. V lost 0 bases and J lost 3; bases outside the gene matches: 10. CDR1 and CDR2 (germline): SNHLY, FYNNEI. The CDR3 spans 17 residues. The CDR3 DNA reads TGTGCCAGCAGTGAAGCGGTCGGTGGAGCGGGGGTCTACGAGCAGTACTTC. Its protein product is CASSEAVGGAGVYEQYF.

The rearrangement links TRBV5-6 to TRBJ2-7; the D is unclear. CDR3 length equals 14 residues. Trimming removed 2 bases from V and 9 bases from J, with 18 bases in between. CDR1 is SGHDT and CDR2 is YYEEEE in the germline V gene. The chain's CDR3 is CASSFSVTPFVQYF. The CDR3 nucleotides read TGTGCCAGCAGCTTCTCTGTCACTCCCTTTGTGCAGTACTTC.

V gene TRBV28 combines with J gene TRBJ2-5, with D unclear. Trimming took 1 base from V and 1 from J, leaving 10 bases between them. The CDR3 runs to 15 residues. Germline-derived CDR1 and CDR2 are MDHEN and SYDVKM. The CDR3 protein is CASSLLLSAQETQYF. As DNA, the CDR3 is TGTGCCAGCAGTTTATTACTGTCGGCCCAAGAGACCCAGTACTTC.